Below, 19 T cell receptor beta chains from the same sample are listed, as sequenced in a study of blood T cell repertoires in COVID-19. The repertoire was sequenced with immunoSEQ multiplex PCR; TCRdb's copy has only in-frame clones and lacks some. This sample has more than 110,000 clones, with 84% found just once. The sequencing input was PBMCs or T cells enriched from blood (not recorded which). The receptors stem from a man aged 35-49 years with acute COVID-19.

The chain links TRBV11-2 to TRBJ2-7; weak D call: TRBD2 (5 bases). The CDR3 sequence is 14 residues long. Germline V gene data show CDR1 as SGHAT and CDR2 as FQNNGV. Trimming removed 1 base at V and 2 bases at J, with 9 bases between. CDR3 coding DNA: TGTGCCAGCAGCTTAGCGGGGAGTACCTACGAGCAGTACTTC. This sequence encodes CASSLAGSTYEQYF. The full variable domain, in which reference TRBV11-2 and TRBJ2-7 provide the parts outside the CDR3, is EAGVAQSPRYKIIEKRQSVAFWCNPISGHATLYWYQQILGQGPKLLIQFQNNGVVDDSQLPKDRFSAERLKGVDSTLKIQPAKLEDSAVYLCASSLAGSTYEQYFGPGTRLTVT.

V and J are TRBV28 and TRBJ2-5; D ambiguous. Trimming stripped 3 bases from V and 0 bases from J, with 8 bases between. This CDR3 has 14 amino acids. The germline V gene has CDR1 MDHEN and CDR2 SYDVKM. This CDR3 reads CASSFKPHQETQYF. The CDR3 DNA follows: TGTGCCAGCAGTTTTAAGCCACACCAAGAGACCCAGTACTTC.

The chain carries TRBV11-3 and TRBJ1-1; D ambiguous. V lost 0 bases to trimming and J lost 5 bases, with 7 bases between them. The CDR3 is 13 residues long. Germline V lookup: CDR1 SGHNT, CDR2 YENEEA. The CDR3 loop reads CASSLEGQTEAFF. The CDR3, as DNA: TGTGCCAGCAGCTTAGAGGGCCAGACTGAAGCTTTCTTT.

CDR3: CASSPDPGSTDTQYF. As DNA, the CDR3 is TGTGCCAGCAGCCCCGACCCGGGGAGCACAGATACGCAGTATTTT. The chain carries TRBV11-3 and TRBJ2-3; tentatively, D is TRBD2 (5 bases). V was shortened by 5 bases and J by 0 bases, with 12 bases between the two germline ends. The CDR3 totals 15 residues. Germline values: CDR1 SGHNT, CDR2 YENEEA. The full variable domain, rest sourced from reference TRBV11-3 and TRBJ2-3, is EAGVVQSPRYKIIEKKQPVAFWCNPISGHNTLYWYLQNLGQGPELLIRYENEEAVDDSQLPKDRFSAERLKGVDSTLKIQPAELGDSAVYLCASSPDPGSTDTQYFGPGTRLTVL.

The genes are TRBV15 and TRBJ1-3, with unresolved D. With 2 bases removed from V and 6 bases from J, the gap between germline ends came to 14 bases. From germline, CDR1 is LNHNV and CDR2 YYDKDF (reference sequence). The CDR3 has 15 amino acids. The CDR3 DNA reads TGTGCCACCAGCAGACCAGAGGTCCAGCCAAACACCATATATTTT. It encodes CATSRPEVQPNTIYF. The whole variable domain, remainder taken from reference TRBV15 and TRBJ1-3, is DAMVIQNPRYQVTQFGKPVTLSCSQTLNHNVMYWYQQKSSQAPKLLFHYYDKDFNNEADTPDNFQSRRPNTSFCFLDIRSPGLGDTAMYLCATSRPEVQPNTIYFGEGSWLTVV.

This clone occurred once. This chain links TRBV7-2 with TRBJ2-5, with D perhaps TRBD2 (6 bases). The germline V gene has CDR1 SGHTA and CDR2 FQGNSA. The V gene lost 5 bases and the J gene lost 5 bases, with 21 bases spanning the gap. CDR3 length equals 16 residues. This CDR3 reads CASSRASRSGFETQYF. The CDR3 nucleotides are TGTGCCAGCAGCCGTGCTTCGAGGAGCGGGTTCGAGACCCAGTACTTC.

The chain links TRBV3-1 (or the pseudogene TRBV3-2) to TRBJ2-2; 11 nucleotides agree with TRBD2. The CDR3 spans 16 residues. The V gene end was trimmed by 1 base and the J gene end by 6 bases; junction bases not matched to a gene: 4. The germline V gene has CDR1 LGHDT and CDR2 YNNKEL (reference sequence). CDR3 bases: TGTGCCAGCAGCCAAGTTAGCGGGGGGGCGGCCGGGGAGCTGTTTTTT. Encoded protein: CASSQVSGGAAGELFF.

The chain employs TRBV11-3 and TRBJ2-1; TRBD1 matches 10 bases. The germline V gene encodes CDR1 SGHNT and CDR2 YENEEA. After removal of 5 bases from V and 0 bases from J, the junction contained 13 bases not matched to a gene. The CDR3 covers 19 residues. CDR3: CASSQTGTGAPSSYNEQFF. The CDR3 DNA follows: TGTGCCAGCAGCCAAACCGGGACAGGGGCTCCGAGCTCCTACAATGAGCAGTTCTTC.

V usage is TRBV5-1 and J usage is TRBJ1-1, with a possible D match to TRBD1 (6 bases). The CDR3 spans 14 residues. Trimming removed 6 bases from V and 0 bases from J, with 12 bases in between. Germline loops: CDR1 SGHRS, CDR2 YFSETQ. CDR3 sequence (DNA): TGCGCCAGCACCTGGGACAACCTGAACACTGAAGCTTTCTTT. It encodes CASTWDNLNTEAFF.

This clone has just a few counts. The chain recombines TRBV7-9 with TRBJ1-2; D call uncertain. The CDR3 loop spans 13 amino acids. Trimming pared 2 bases from V and 2 bases from J, leaving 6 bases between. Germline V gives CDR1 SEHNR, CDR2 FQNEAQ (reference sequence). In nucleotides, the CDR3 is TGTGCCAGCAGCTTAAACGGGAACTATGGCTACACCTTC. This translates into CASSLNGNYGYTF. The full variable domain, completed using reference TRBV7-9 and TRBJ1-2, is DTGVSQNPRHKITKRGQNVTFRCDPISEHNRLYWYRQTLGQGPEFLTYFQNEAQLEKSRLLSDRFSAERPKGSFSTLEIQRTEQGDSAMYLCASSLNGNYGYTFGSGTRLTVV.

V usage is TRBV4-2 and J usage is TRBJ2-1, with 7 positions matching TRBD2. Germline V lookup: CDR1 LGHNA, CDR2 YNFKEQ. The V and J ends lost 3 bases and 10 bases, in that order; junction bases with no gene match: 6. The CDR3 has 13 residues. The CDR3 DNA sequence: TGTGCCAGCAGCCAGACCAGGGAGGGGGAGCAGTTCTTC. The encoded protein is CASSQTREGEQFF.

The V call is TRBV25-1, the J call TRBJ2-3, with D unresolved. The CDR3 length is 13 residues. Trimming left V 6 bases short and J 4 bases short, with 11 bases between. CDR1 is MGHDK and CDR2 is SYGVNS in the germline V gene. The CDR3 here is CASSTSRADTQYF. The CDR3 region has the DNA TGTGCCAGCAGCACCTCTAGAGCAGATACGCAGTATTTT.

The chain is built from TRBV7-2 and TRBJ1-6; 8 bases line up with TRBD1. The germline V gene encodes CDR1 SGHTA and CDR2 FQGNSA. The CDR3 loop spans 15 amino acids. The junction had 8 bases not matched to a gene; V was cut back by 7 bases and J by 6 bases. CDR3 nucleotide sequence: TGTGCCAGCAACTCCAGGACAGGGTCTAATTCACCCCTCCACTTT. It specifies CASNSRTGSNSPLHF.

The CDR3, as DNA: TGTGCCTGGAGGGACGGGACTAGCGGGGCCCCCTACGAGCAGTACTTC. This sequence encodes CAWRDGTSGAPYEQYF. The J gene is TRBJ2-7, the V gene TRBV30, with 13 bases lining up with TRBD2. The CDR3 length is 16 residues. V gave up 3 bases and J gave up 2 bases; unmatched junction bases: 7. CDR1 and CDR2 (germline): GTSNPN, SVGIG (reference sequence).

The chain has TRBV3-1 (or the pseudogene TRBV3-2) and TRBJ2-2; 9 bases match TRBD2. Germline CDR1 reads LGHDT; CDR2 reads YNNKEL (reference sequence). Unmatched junction bases numbered 14, after V lost 0 bases and J lost 9 bases. The CDR3 consists of 18 residues. CDR3 sequence reads: CASSQDPLREGLFRELFF. The CDR3 region has the DNA TGTGCCAGCAGCCAAGATCCACTGCGGGAGGGCCTTTTTAGGGAGCTGTTTTTT.

The V and J genes are TRBV5-6 and TRBJ1-5; 8 bases fit TRBD1. The CDR3 loop spans 14 amino acids. Looked up from germline, CDR1 is SGHDT and CDR2 is YYEEEE. The J segment lost 2 bases and the V segment lost 4 bases, leaving 2 bases of the junction unmatched. The chain's CDR3 is CASSKGQGNQPQHF. The DNA of the CDR3 is TGTGCCAGCAGCAAGGGACAGGGCAATCAGCCCCAGCATTTT.

The V gene is TRBV28, the J gene TRBJ1-4, with TRBD1 matching over 7 bases. Germline V CDR1 and CDR2: MDHEN, SYDVKM. CDR3 length: 15 amino acids. J was trimmed by 8 bases and V by 5 bases; bases with no gene match: 11. CDR3 residues: CASSPLTGPLEKLFF. As DNA, the CDR3 is TGTGCCAGCAGTCCGCTGACAGGGCCCCTAGAAAAACTGTTTTTT.

This clone was seen just once. This chain joins TRBV24-1 and TRBJ1-2; 7 bases are a match to TRBD1. CDR1 is KGHDR and CDR2 is SFDVKD in the germline V gene. Germline trimming cut 5 bases from V and 5 bases from J; bases unmatched to any gene: 10. CDR3 size: 15 residues. The CDR3 protein is CATSGRDSESYGYTF. In DNA, the CDR3 is TGTGCCACCAGTGGACGGGACAGCGAGTCTTATGGCTACACCTTC.

There are a few counts of this clone. The chain uses TRBV6-5 and TRBJ2-7; 7 bases are a match to TRBD1. The V gene's germline CDR1 is MNHEY and CDR2 SVGAGI. J gave up 7 bases and V 2 bases, and 14 bases lay outside the gene matches. This CDR3 spans 16 amino acids. The chain's CDR3 is CASSYRLRDSPKEQYF. The CDR3 DNA is TGTGCCAGCAGTTACCGACTCCGGGACAGTCCTAAGGAGCAGTACTTC.